This T cell receptor (beta chain) was documented in a study of cytomegalovirus exposure and HLA in healthy donors. This CDR3 has 15 residues. V dropped 5 bases and J dropped 0 bases, with 12 bases sitting between them. CDR1 is SEHNR, CDR2 FQNEAQ, per germline (reference sequence). The PCR had 60 Vbeta and 13 Jbeta primers. Sequencing was performed with immunoSEQ multiplex PCR; in TCRdb, only in-frame clones are kept and a portion is missing. The sample contains tens of thousands of clones, 78% of which appear only once. Notes on the study in general: Earlier analysis looked at TCR beta V segments, and most were productive about 90% or about 30% of the time. The authors later found HLA-associated TCR beta chains more clonally expanded than equally common others.

Comment on this clone: Its target is unknown.

This clonotype was sampled from a male donor in good health and CMV-seropositive. Sequenced: PBMCs. The chain couples TRBV7-9 to TRBJ2-3, with no clear D. The CDR3 loop reads CASSALTSSTDTQYF. CDR3 in DNA: TGTGCCAGCAGCGCCCTTACTTCCAGCACAGATACGCAGTATTTT.